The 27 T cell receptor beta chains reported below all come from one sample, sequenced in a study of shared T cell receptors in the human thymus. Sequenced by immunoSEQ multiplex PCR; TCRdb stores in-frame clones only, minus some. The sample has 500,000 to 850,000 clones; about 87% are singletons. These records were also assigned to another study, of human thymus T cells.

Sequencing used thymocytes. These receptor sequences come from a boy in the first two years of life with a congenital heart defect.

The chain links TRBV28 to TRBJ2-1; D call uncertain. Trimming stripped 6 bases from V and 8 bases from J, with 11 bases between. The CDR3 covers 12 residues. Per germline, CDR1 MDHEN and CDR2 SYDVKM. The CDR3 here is CASSRRVYEQFF. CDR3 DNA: TGTGCCAGCAGCCGGAGAGTCTATGAGCAGTTCTTC.

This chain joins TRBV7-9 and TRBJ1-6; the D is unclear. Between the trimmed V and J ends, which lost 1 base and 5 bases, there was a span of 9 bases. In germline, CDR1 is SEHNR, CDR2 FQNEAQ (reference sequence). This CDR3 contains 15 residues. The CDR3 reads CASSLGGADNSPLHF. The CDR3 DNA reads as TGTGCCAGCAGCTTAGGAGGCGCTGATAATTCACCCCTCCACTTT.

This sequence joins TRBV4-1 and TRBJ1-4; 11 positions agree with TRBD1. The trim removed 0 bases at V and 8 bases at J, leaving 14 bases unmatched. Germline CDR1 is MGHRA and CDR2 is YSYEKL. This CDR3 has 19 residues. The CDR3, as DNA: TGCGCCAGCAGCCAAGATTCTTCGGGACAGGGGGTAGTAGAAGAAAAACTGTTTTTT. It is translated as CASSQDSSGQGVVEEKLFF.

Written as DNA, the CDR3 is TGTGCCAGCAGCAGAGGCAGAGGGAACACTGAAGCTTTCTTT. This codes for CASSRGRGNTEAFF. This sequence joins TRBV7-2 and TRBJ1-1; no definite D call. The CDR3 has 14 residues. Trimming took off 5 bases at V and 1 base at J, with 11 bases between the two ends. Germline V CDR1 and CDR2: SGHTA, FQGNSA.

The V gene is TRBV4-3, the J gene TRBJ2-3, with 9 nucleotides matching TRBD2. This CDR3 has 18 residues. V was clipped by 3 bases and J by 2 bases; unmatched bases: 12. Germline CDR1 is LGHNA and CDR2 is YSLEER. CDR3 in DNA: TGCGCCAGCAGCCACGGGACTAGCCCCCTTTTAGACACAGATACGCAGTATTTT. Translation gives CASSHGTSPLLDTDTQYF.

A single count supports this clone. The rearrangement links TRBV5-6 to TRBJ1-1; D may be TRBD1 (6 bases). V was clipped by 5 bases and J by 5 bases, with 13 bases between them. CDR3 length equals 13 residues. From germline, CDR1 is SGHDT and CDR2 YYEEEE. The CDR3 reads CASSTGYSTEAFF. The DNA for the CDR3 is TGTGCCAGCAGTACAGGGTACAGTACTGAAGCTTTCTTT. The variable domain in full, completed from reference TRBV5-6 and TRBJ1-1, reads DAGVTQSPTHLIKTRGQQVTLRCSPKSGHDTVSWYQQALGQGPQFIFQYYEEEERQRGNFPDRFSGHQFPNYSSELNVNALLLGDSALYLCASSTGYSTEAFFGQGTRLTVV.

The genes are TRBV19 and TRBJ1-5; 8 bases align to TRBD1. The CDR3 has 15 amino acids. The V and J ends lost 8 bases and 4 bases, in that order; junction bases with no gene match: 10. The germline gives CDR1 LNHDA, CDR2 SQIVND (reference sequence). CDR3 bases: TGTGCCAGTGAAATCGGGACAGGCCGGAATCAGCCCCAGCATTTT. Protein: CASEIGTGRNQPQHF.

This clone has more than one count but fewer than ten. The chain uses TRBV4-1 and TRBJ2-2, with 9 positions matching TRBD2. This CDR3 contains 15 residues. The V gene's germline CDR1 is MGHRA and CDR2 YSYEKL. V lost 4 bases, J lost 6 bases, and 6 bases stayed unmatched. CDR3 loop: CASSPRVAGAGELFF. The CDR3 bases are TGCGCCAGCAGCCCCCGGGTAGCGGGGGCCGGGGAGCTGTTTTTT.

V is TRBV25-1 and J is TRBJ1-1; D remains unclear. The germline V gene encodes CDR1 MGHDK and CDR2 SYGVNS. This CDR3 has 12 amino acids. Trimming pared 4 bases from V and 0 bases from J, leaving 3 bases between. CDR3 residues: CASSALNTEAFF. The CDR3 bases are TGTGCCAGCAGTGCATTGAACACTGAAGCTTTCTTT.

The CDR3 here is CASSFDRTYNEQFF. The CDR3 coding sequence is TGCGCCAGCAGCTTTGACAGGACCTACAATGAGCAGTTCTTC. V and J are TRBV5-1 and TRBJ2-1; perhaps TRBD1 as D (6 bases). The CDR3 sequence is 14 residues long. Germline loops: CDR1 SGHRS, CDR2 YFSETQ. Trimming pared 2 bases from V and 2 bases from J, leaving 8 bases between.

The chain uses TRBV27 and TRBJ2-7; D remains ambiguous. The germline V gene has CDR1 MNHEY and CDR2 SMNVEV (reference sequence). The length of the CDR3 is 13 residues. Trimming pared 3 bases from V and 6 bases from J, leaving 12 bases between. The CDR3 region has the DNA TGTGCCAGCAGTTTTGTCCCTATACGCGAGCAGTACTTC. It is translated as CASSFVPIREQYF.

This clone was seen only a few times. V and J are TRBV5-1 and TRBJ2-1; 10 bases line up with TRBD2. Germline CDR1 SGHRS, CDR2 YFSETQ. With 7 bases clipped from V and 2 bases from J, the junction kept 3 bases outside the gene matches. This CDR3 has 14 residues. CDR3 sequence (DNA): TGCGCCAGCGGAAGCGGGAGGGCCTACAATGAGCAGTTCTTC. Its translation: CASGSGRAYNEQFF.

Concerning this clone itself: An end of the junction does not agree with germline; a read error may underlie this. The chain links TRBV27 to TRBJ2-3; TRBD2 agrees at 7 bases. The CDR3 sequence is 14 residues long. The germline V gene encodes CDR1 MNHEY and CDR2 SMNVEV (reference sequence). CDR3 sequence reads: CASSGATSTDTRYF. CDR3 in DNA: TGTGCCAGCAGCGGAGCGACTAGCACAGATACGCGGTATTTT.

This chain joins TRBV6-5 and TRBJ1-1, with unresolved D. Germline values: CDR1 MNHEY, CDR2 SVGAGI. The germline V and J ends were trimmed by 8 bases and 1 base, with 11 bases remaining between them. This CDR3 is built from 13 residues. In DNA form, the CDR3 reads TGTGCCAGCTCTGCAGGCCCGAACACTGAAGCTTTCTTT. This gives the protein CASSAGPNTEAFF.

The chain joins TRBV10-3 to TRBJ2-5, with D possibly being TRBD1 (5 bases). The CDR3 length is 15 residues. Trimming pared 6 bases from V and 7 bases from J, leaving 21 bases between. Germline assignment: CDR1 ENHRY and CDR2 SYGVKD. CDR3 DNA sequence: TGTGCCATCAGGTTCCGGCCCCGACAGAGATTGACCCAGTACTTC. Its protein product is CAIRFRPRQRLTQYF.

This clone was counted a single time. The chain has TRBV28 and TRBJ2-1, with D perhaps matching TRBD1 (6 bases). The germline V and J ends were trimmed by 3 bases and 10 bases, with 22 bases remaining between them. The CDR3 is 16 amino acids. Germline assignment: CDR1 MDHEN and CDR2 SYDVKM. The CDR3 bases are TGTGCCAGCAGTTTCTCGGGACAACGAGGGTCATGGGAGCAGTTCTTC. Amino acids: CASSFSGQRGSWEQFF.

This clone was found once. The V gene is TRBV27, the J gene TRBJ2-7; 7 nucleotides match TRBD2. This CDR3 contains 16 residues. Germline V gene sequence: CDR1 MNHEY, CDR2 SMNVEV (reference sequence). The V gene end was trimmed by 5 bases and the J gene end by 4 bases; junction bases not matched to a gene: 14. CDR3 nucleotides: TGTGCCAGCAGTCCCCTTCAGCGGGAATTGATGTACGAGCAGTACTTC. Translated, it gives CASSPLQRELMYEQYF.

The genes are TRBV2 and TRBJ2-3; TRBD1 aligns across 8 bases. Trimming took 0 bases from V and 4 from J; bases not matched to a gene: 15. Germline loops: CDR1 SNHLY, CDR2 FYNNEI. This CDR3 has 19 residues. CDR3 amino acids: CASSEAKEEDRASSDTQYF. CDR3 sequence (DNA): TGTGCCAGCAGTGAAGCGAAGGAGGAGGACAGGGCATCTTCAGATACGCAGTATTTT.

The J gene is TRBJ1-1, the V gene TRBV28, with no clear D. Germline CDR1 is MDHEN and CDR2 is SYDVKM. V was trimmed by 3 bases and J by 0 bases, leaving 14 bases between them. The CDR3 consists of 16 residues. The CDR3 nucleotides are TGTGCCAGCAGTTTCACGGAGGCAAAACTGAACACTGAAGCTTTCTTT. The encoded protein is CASSFTEAKLNTEAFF.

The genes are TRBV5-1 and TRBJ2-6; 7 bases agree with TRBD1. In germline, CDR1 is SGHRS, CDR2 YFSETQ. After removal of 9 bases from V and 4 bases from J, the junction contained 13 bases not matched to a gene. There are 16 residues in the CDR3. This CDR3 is CATDDREEAGANVLTF. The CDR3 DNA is TGCGCCACCGATGACAGGGAAGAAGCAGGGGCCAACGTCCTGACTTTC.

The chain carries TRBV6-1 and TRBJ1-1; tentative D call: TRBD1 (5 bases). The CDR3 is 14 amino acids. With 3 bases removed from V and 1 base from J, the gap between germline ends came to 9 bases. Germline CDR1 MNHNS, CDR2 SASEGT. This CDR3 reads CASSDSTENTEAFF. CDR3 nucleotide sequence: TGTGCCAGCAGTGATTCGACAGAGAACACTGAAGCTTTCTTT.

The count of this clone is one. CDR3: CASSLMPRGRKNTEAFF. DNA for the CDR3: TGTGCCAGCAGTTTAATGCCTCGGGGTAGGAAAAACACTGAAGCTTTCTTT. The gene calls are TRBV27 and TRBJ1-1, with D hard to call. Trimming removed 2 bases from V and 2 bases from J, with 18 bases in between. In germline, CDR1 is MNHEY, CDR2 SMNVEV (reference sequence). This CDR3 is 17 amino acids long.

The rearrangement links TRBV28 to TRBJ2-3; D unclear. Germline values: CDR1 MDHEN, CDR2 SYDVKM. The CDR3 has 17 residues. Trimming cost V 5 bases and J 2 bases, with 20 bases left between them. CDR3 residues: CASSRDNPSRNTDTQYF. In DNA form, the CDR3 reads TGTGCCAGCAGTCGCGACAATCCCTCCCGGAACACAGATACGCAGTATTTT.

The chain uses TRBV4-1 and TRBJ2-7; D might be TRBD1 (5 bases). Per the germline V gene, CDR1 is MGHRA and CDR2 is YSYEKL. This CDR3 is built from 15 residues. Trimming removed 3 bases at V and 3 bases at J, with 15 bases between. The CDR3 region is CASSQLQGKGYEQYF. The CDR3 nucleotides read TGCGCCAGCAGCCAGCTCCAGGGAAAAGGCTACGAGCAGTACTTC.

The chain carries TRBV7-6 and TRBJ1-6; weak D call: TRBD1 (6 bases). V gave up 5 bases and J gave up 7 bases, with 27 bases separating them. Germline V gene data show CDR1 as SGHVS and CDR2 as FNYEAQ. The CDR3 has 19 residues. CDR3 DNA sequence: TGTGCCAGCAGCCGACACCCTGGGATGACAGGCACAGGGAATTCACCCCTCCACTTT. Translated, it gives CASSRHPGMTGTGNSPLHF. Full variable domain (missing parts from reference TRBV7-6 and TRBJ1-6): GAGVSQSPRYKVTKRGQDVALRCDPISGHVSLYWYRQALGQGPEFLTYFNYEAQQDKSGLPNDRFSAERPEGSISTLTIQRTEQRDSAMYRCASSRHPGMTGTGNSPLHFGNGTRLTVT.

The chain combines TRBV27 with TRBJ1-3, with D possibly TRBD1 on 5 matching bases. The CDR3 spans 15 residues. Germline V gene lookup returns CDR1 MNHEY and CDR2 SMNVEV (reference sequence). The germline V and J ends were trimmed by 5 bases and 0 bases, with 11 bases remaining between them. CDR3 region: CASSPGRDSGNTIYF. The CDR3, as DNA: TGTGCCAGCAGTCCAGGGAGGGACTCTGGAAACACCATATATTTT.

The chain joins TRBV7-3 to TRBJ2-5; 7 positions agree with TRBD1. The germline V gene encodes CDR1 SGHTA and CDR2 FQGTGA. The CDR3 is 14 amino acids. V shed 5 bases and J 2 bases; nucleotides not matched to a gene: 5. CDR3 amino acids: CASSRGQSQETQYF. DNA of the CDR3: TGTGCCAGCAGCCGGGGACAGTCACAAGAGACCCAGTACTTC. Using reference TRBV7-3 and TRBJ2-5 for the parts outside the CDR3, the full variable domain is GAGVSQTPSNKVTEKGKYVELRCDPISGHTALYWYRQSLGQGPEFLIYFQGTGAADDSGLPNDRFFAVRPEGSVSTLKIQRTERGDSAVYLCASSRGQSQETQYFGPGTRLLVL.